This TCR beta chain was profiled in a study of T cell responses to AZD1222 COVID-19 vaccine. Clones were read by immunoSEQ multiplex PCR, and TCRdb kept only the in-frame ones, dropping some. Found here are around 180,000 clones, 75% to 90% of them singletons; the top ten hold 6.5% to 8.5%. Germline V gene data show CDR1 as SGHRS and CDR2 as YFSETQ. The germline V and J ends were trimmed by 0 bases and 4 bases, with 10 bases remaining between them. The CDR3 spans 15 residues. The chain uses TRBV5-1 and TRBJ1-4; no clear D gene. This TCR came from an adult in good health. Sequencing used peripheral blood, obtained on day 0 of AZD1222 vaccination. The CDR3, as DNA: TGCGCCAGCAGCTTGGAGCGGGGATATAATGAAAAACTGTTTTTT. Encoded protein: CASSLERGYNEKLFF. The variable domain in full, with the rest retrieved from reference TRBV5-1 and TRBJ1-4, is KAGVTQTPRYLIKTRGQQVTLSCSPISGHRSVSWYQQTPGQGLQFLFEYFSETQRNKGNFPGRFSGRQFSNSRSEMNVSTLELGDSALYLCASSLERGYNEKLFFGSGTQLSVL.